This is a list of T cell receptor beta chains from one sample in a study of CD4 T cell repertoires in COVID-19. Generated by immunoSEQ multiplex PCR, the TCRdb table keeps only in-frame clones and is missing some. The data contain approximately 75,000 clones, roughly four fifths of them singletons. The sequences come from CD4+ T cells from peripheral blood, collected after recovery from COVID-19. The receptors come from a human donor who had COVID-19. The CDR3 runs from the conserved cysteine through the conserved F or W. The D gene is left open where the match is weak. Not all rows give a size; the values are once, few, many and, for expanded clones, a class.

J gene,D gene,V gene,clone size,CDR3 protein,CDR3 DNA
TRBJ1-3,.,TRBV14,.,CASSQGWGNSGNTIYF,TGTGCCAGCAGCCAGGGTTGGGGCAACTCTGGAAACACCATATATTTT
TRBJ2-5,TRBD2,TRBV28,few,CASSAAGGPSETQYF,TGTGCCAGCAGTGCAGCGGGAGGGCCCTCCGAGACCCAGTACTTC
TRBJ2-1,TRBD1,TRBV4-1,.,CASSQPGQGVYEQFF,TGCGCCAGCAGCCAGCCGGGACAGGGGGTTTATGAGCAGTTCTTC
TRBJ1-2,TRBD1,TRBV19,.,CASSGTVHGYTF,TGTGCCAGTAGCGGGACAGTCCATGGCTACACCTTC
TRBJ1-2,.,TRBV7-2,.,CASSLEAGVFGYTF,TGTGCCAGCAGCTTAGAGGCAGGGGTATTTGGCTACACCTTC
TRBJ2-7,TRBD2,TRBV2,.,CASSPGGYEQYF,TGTGCCAGCAGTCCGGGGGGCTACGAGCAGTACTTC
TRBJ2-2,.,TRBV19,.,CASSIVRANTGELFF,TGTGCCAGTAGTATAGTGAGGGCGAACACCGGGGAGCTGTTTTTT
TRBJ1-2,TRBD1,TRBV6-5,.,CASSLGTDANYGYTF,TGTGCCAGCAGCCTTGGGACAGATGCTAACTATGGCTACACCTTC
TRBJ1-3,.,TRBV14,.,CASSLGLGNTIYF,TGTGCCAGCAGCCTCGGGCTTGGAAACACCATATATTTT
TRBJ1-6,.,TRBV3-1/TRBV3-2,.,CASSRGTAYSYNSPLHF,TGTGCCAGCAGCCGAGGGACCGCTTACTCCTATAATTCACCCCTCCACTTT
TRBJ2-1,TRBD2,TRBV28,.,CASRPGGFNNEQFF,TGTGCCAGCCGCCCGGGGGGGTTTAACAATGAGCAGTTCTTC
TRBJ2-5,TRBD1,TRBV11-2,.,CASSLVRGRETQYF,TGTGCCAGCAGCCTGGTGAGGGGGCGAGAGACCCAGTACTTC
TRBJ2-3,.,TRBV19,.,CASKAQGSTDTQYF,TGTGCCAGTAAGGCCCAGGGTAGCACAGATACGCAGTATTTT
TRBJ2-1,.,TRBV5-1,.,CASSLRQVTNNEQFF,TGCGCCAGCAGCTTGCGCCAGGTAACCAACAATGAGCAGTTCTTC
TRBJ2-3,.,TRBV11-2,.,CASSLGEEDTQYF,TGTGCCAGCAGCTTAGGCGAGGAAGATACGCAGTATTTT
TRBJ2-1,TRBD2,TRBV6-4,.,CASSDRGLAGVNEQFF,TGTGCCAGCAGTGATCGAGGACTAGCGGGGGTTAATGAGCAGTTCTTC
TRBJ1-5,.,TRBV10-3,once,CAISESSADNQPQHF,TGTGCCATCAGTGAGTCGTCGGCAGACAATCAGCCCCAGCATTTT
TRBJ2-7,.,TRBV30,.,CALAEAYEQYF,TGTGCCTTAGCGGAAGCCTACGAGCAGTACTTC
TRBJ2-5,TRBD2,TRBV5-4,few,CASSLTSGRAKETQYF,TGTGCCAGCAGCTTGACTAGCGGGAGGGCCAAAGAGACCCAGTACTTC
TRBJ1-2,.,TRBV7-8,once,CASSHYLGGAVGYTF,TGTGCCAGCAGCCACTACCTAGGGGGGGCGGTGGGCTACACCTTC
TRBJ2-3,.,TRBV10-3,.,CATGTDAQYF,TGTGCCACCGGGACGGACGCGCAGTATTTT
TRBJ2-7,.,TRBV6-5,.,CASNDYEQYF,TGTGCCAGCAACGACTACGAGCAGTACTTC
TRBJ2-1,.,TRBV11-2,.,CASSLAQSYNEQFF,TGTGCCAGCAGCTTGGCTCAGTCCTACAATGAGCAGTTCTTC
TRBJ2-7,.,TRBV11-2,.,CASSQARGGRYEQYF,TGTGCCAGCAGCCAGGCGAGGGGGGGGAGATACGAGCAGTACTTC
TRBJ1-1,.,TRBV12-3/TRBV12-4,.,CASSFVNTEAFF,TGTGCCAGCAGTTTCGTGAACACTGAAGCTTTCTTT
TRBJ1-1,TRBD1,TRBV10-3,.,CAISDNRGLNTEAFF,TGTGCCATCAGTGACAACAGGGGGCTGAACACTGAAGCTTTCTTT
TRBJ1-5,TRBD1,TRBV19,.,CASSGTGGNQPQHF,TGTGCCAGTAGTGGGACAGGGGGCAATCAGCCCCAGCATTTT
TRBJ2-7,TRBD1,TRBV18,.,CASSPPTGGSYEQYF,TGTGCCAGCTCACCACCGACAGGGGGCTCCTACGAGCAGTACTTC
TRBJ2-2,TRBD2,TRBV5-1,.,CASSLGTSGTGELFF,TGCGCCAGCAGCTTGGGGACTAGCGGGACCGGGGAGCTGTTTTTT
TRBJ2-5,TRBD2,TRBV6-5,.,CASIQAGGPETQYF,TGTGCCAGCATACAAGCGGGGGGGCCGGAGACCCAGTACTTC
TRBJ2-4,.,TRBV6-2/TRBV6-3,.,CASSQLTGREGNIQYF,TGTGCCAGCAGCCAATTAACAGGGAGGGAGGGAAACATTCAGTACTTC
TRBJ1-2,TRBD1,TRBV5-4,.,CASSLKGQIYGYTF,TGTGCCAGCAGCCTAAAGGGACAGATCTATGGCTACACCTTC
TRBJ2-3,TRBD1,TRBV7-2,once,CASEQGTDTQYF,TGTGCCAGCGAACAGGGGACAGATACGCAGTATTTT
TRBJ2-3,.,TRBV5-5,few,CASSLLSADTQYF,TGTGCCAGCAGCTTGCTCTCGGCGGATACGCAGTATTTT
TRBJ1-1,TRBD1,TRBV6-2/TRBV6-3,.,CASSYGQGREAFF,TGTGCCAGCAGTTATGGACAGGGTAGGGAAGCTTTCTTT
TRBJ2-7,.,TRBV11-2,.,CASSLVGTVYF,TGTGCCAGCAGCTTAGTGGGAACAGTCTACTTC
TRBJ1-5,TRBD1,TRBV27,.,CASSLSPGQGASQPQHF,TGTGCCAGCAGTTTATCCCCGGGACAGGGGGCATCTCAGCCCCAGCATTTT
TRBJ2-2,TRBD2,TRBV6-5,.,CATSRGGTGELFF,TGTGCCACCTCGCGGGGGGGAACCGGGGAGCTGTTTTTT
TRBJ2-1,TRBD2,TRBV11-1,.,CASSLGLAAYNEQFF,TGTGCCAGCAGCTTGGGACTAGCGGCCTACAATGAGCAGTTCTTC
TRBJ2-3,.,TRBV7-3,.,CASSLTGTSTDTQYF,TGTGCCAGCAGCTTAACCGGGACTAGCACAGATACGCAGTATTTT
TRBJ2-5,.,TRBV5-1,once,CASSLEGTQETQYF,TGCGCCAGCAGCTTGGAAGGGACTCAAGAGACCCAGTACTTC